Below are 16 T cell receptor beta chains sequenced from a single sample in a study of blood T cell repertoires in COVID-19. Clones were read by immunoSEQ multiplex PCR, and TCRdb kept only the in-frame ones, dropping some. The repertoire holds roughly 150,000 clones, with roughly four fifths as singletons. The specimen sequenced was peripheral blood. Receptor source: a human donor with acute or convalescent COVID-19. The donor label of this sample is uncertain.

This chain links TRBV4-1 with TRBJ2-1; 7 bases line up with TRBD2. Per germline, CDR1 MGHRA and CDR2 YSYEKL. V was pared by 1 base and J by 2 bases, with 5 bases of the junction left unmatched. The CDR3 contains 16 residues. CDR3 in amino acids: CASSQVGRGAYNEQFF. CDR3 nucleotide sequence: TGCGCCAGCAGCCAAGTTGGGAGGGGTGCCTACAATGAGCAGTTCTTC.

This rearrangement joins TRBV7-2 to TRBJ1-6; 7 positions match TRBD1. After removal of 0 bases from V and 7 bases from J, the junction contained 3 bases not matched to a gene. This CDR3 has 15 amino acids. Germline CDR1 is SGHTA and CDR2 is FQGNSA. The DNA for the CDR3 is TGTGCCAGCAGCTTAGCCCAGGGGGTGAATTCACCCCTCCACTTT. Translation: CASSLAQGVNSPLHF.

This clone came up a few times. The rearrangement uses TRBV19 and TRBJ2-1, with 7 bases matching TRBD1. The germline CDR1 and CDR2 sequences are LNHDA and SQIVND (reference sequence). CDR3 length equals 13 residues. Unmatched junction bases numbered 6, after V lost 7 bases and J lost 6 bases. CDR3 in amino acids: CASTVTGANEQFF. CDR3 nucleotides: TGTGCCAGTACCGTTACAGGGGCCAATGAGCAGTTCTTC.

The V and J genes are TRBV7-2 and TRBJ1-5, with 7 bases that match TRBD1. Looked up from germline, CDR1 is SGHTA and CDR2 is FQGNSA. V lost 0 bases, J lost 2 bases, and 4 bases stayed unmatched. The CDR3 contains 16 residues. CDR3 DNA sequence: TGTGCCAGCAGCTTAGCACAGACAGGGCGCAATCAGCCCCAGCATTTT. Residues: CASSLAQTGRNQPQHF.

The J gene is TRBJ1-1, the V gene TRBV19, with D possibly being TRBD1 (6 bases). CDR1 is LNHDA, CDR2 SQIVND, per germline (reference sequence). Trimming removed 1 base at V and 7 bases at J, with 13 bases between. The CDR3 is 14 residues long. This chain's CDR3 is CASSIVGAPLEAFF. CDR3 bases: TGTGCCAGTAGTATAGTGGGGGCCCCCCTTGAAGCTTTCTTT.

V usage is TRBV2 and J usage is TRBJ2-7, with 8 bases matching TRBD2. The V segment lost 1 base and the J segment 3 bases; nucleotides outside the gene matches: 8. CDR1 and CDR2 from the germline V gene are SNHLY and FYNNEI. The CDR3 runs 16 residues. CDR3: CASSEGIGAGGYEQYF. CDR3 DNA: TGTGCCAGCAGTGAAGGGATTGGCGCGGGGGGCTACGAGCAGTACTTC.

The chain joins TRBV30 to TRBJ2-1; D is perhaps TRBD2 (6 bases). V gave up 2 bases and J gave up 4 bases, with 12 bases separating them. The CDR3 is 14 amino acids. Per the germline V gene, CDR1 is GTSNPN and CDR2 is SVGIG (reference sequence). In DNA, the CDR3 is TGTGCCTGGAGTCGCGGACTAAGTTACAATGAGCAGTTCTTC. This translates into CAWSRGLSYNEQFF. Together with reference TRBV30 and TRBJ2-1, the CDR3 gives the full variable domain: SQTIHQWPATLVQPVGSPLSLECTVEGTSNPNLYWYRQAAGRGLQLLFYSVGIGQISSEVPQNLSASRPQDRQFILSSKKLLLSDSGFYLCAWSRGLSYNEQFFGPGTRLTVL.

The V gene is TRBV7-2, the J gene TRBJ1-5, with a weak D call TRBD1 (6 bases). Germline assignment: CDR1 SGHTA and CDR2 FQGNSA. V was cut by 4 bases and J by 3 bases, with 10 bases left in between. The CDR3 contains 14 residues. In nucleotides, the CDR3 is TGTGCCAGCAGCTCCGGACAGCTCAATCAGCCCCAGCATTTT. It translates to CASSSGQLNQPQHF.

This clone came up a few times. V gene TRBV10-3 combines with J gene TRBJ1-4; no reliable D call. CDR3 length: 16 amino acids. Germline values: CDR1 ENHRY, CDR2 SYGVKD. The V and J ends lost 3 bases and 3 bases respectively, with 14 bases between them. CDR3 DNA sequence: TGTGCCATCAGTGACCATATACCGGAGGCTAATGAAAAACTGTTTTTT. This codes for CAISDHIPEANEKLFF.

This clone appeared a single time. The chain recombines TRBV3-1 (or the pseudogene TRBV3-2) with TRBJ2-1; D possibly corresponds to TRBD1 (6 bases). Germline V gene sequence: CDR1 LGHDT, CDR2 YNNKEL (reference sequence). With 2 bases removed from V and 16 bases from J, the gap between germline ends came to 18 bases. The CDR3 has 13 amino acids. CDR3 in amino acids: CASSQSKSGTPFF. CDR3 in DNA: TGTGCCAGCAGCCAAAGTAAGAGTGGGACACCTTTCTTC.

The chain's CDR3 is CSVESPGHGRTGGSGANVLTF. In DNA, the CDR3 is TGCAGCGTTGAATCGCCGGGACACGGACGGACAGGGGGGTCTGGGGCCAACGTCCTGACTTTC. The chain combines TRBV29-1 with TRBJ2-6; 10 nucleotides agree with TRBD1. Germline V gene data show CDR1 as SQVTM and CDR2 as ANQGSEA. Trimming removed 2 bases from V and 1 base from J; junction bases left unmatched: 17. CDR3 length: 21 residues. The full variable domain, rest sourced from reference TRBV29-1 and TRBJ2-6, is SAVISQKPSRDICQRGTSLTIQCQVDSQVTMMFWYRQQPGQSLTLIATANQGSEATYESGFVIDKFPISRPNLTFSTLTVSNMSPEDSSIYLCSVESPGHGRTGGSGANVLTFGAGSRLTVL.

The CDR3 bases are TGTGCCAGCAGTGAAGTAGCAATCGGGGGCTACACCTTC. It yields the protein CASSEVAIGGYTF. This sequence joins TRBV2 and TRBJ1-2; no reliable D call. The CDR3 is 13 amino acids. Germline V gene data show CDR1 as SNHLY and CDR2 as FYNNEI. V was clipped by 1 base and J by 8 bases, with 11 bases between them.

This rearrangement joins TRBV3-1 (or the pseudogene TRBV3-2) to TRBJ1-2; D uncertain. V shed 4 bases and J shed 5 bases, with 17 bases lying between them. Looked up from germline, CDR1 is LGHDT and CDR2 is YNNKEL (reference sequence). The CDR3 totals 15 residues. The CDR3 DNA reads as TGTGCCAGCAGCCTAAACGGGGTCGAACTATATGGCTACACCTTC. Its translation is CASSLNGVELYGYTF.

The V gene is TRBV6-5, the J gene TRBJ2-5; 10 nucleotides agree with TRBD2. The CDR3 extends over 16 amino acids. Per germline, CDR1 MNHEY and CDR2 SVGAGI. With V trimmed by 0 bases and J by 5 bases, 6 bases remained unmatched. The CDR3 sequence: CASSYSTSGLVETQYF. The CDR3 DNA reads TGTGCCAGCAGTTACTCGACTAGCGGGCTAGTCGAGACCCAGTACTTC.

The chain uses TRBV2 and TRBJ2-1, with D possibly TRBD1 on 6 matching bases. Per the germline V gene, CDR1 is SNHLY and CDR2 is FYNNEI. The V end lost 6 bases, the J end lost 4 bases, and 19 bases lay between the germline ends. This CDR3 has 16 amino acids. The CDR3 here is CASRFYVGQLYNEQFF. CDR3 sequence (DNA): TGTGCCAGCAGATTTTACGTTGGACAGTTATACAATGAGCAGTTCTTC.

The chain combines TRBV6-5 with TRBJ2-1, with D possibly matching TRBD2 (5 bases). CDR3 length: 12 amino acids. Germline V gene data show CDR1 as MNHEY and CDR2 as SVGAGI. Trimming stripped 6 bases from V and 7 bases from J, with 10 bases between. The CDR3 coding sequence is TGTGCCAGCAGGGACTCCCGGAATGAGCAGTTCTTC. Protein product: CASRDSRNEQFF.